The 5 T cell receptor beta chains listed next were all sequenced from one sample in a study of CD8 T cells in ankylosing spondylitis. Study-wide results and caveats: For ankylosing spondylitis blood, a TCR beta motif of seven to nine highly homologous variants appeared characteristic.

These receptors' targets are unknown. TCRdb fed the 5' RACE reads into MiXCR, producing one record per CDR3 protein. The sample comprises about 840,000 distinct CDR3 sequences, approximately 12% of which are singletons, and 0.51% rests with the top ten. Source material: blood, either unsorted or a sorted T cell fraction (not recorded which). These receptors were obtained from a male donor with ankylosing spondylitis.

V is TRBV20-1 and J is TRBJ2-5, with D possibly TRBD2 on 6 matching bases. The CDR3 is 12 residues long. From germline, CDR1 is DFQATT and CDR2 SNEGSKA (reference sequence). V shed 6 bases and J shed 0 bases, with 8 bases lying between them. CDR3 sequence (DNA): TGCAGTGCGGGGGGATACCAAGAGACCCAGTACTTC. Protein: CSAGGYQETQYF.

The chain joins TRBV6-5 to TRBJ1-1, with a weak D call TRBD1 (5 bases). CDR3 length equals 15 residues. The germline V and J ends were trimmed by 4 bases and 0 bases, with 12 bases remaining between them. Per germline, CDR1 MNHEY and CDR2 SVGAGI. CDR3 loop: CASSWRGRVNTEAFF. DNA of the CDR3: TGTGCCAGCAGTTGGCGGGGGAGGGTGAACACTGAAGCTTTCTTT.

This rearrangement joins TRBV4-3 to TRBJ2-2, with D perhaps TRBD2 (5 bases). With 3 bases removed from V and 2 bases from J, the gap between germline ends came to 7 bases. The CDR3 spans 14 residues. Germline CDR1 is LGHNA and CDR2 is YSLEER. The CDR3 is CASSHRDNTGELFF. The CDR3 DNA sequence: TGCGCCAGCAGCCACCGGGATAACACCGGGGAGCTGTTTTTT.

The V and J genes are TRBV7-9 and TRBJ2-1; no firm D call. Germline CDR1 and CDR2: SEHNR and FQNEAQ (reference sequence). The CDR3 loop spans 17 amino acids. Trimming removed 5 bases from V and 7 bases from J, with 24 bases in between. The CDR3 loop is CASSPRPGRQLENEQFF. The DNA of the CDR3 is TGTGCCAGCAGCCCCCGGCCTGGACGGCAATTGGAAAATGAGCAGTTCTTC.

This clonotype was observed at least ten times. J is TRBJ2-5 and V is TRBV15, with 9 bases identical to TRBD2. Germline V lookup: CDR1 LNHNV, CDR2 YYDKDF (reference sequence). The V and J ends lost 6 bases and 9 bases, in that order; junction bases with no gene match: 8. This CDR3 contains 13 residues. The CDR3 region is CATSTRLAGPQYF. Here the CDR3 DNA reads TGTGCCACCAGTACTCGGCTAGCGGGGCCCCAGTACTTC. The variable domain in full, completed from reference TRBV15 and TRBJ2-5, reads DAMVIQNPRYQVTQFGKPVTLSCSQTLNHNVMYWYQQKSSQAPKLLFHYYDKDFNNEADTPDNFQSRRPNTSFCFLDIRSPGLGDTAMYLCATSTRLAGPQYFGPGTRLLVL.